These 19 T cell receptor beta chains share one sample of origin, sequenced in a study of monozygotic twins with inflammatory bowel disease. For each CDR3 protein, TCRdb gives one entry from its re-call of the 5' RACE reads, without DNA. The clone table shows 190,000 or so distinct CDR3 sequences, with the ten largest holding 1.6%. The sequenced sample was blood. These receptors all stem from a human donor with ulcerative colitis or Crohn's disease, or a healthy co-twin of an affected twin (not recorded which).

V is TRBV20-1 and J is TRBJ1-2; TCRdb names TRBD1, which stays unverified in the absence of DNA. The germline V gene encodes CDR1 DFQATT and CDR2 SNEGSKA (reference sequence). This CDR3 comprises 12 residues. CDR3 in amino acids: CSARKGDYGYTF.

The CDR3 loop is CASSQRGGLAGSQETQYF. The V and J genes are TRBV4-2 and TRBJ2-5; TCRdb outputs TRBD2, but without DNA this stays unchecked. CDR1 LGHNA and CDR2 YNFKEQ come from the germline V gene. The CDR3 consists of 18 residues.

V gene TRBV12-3 or TRBV12-4 combines with J gene TRBJ2-3; the D call from TCRdb, TRBD1, cannot be confirmed without DNA. The CDR3 extends over 16 amino acids. The CDR3 loop is CASSADHGTLTDTQYF.

This rearrangement joins TRBV28 to TRBJ1-2. This CDR3 region has 14 residues. The germline gives CDR1 MDHEN, CDR2 SYDVKM. The CDR3 region is CASSFLRVNYGYTF.

The gene calls are TRBV27 and TRBJ2-3; TCRdb's assignment of TRBD1 cannot be checked, as there is no DNA. CDR1 MNHEY and CDR2 SMNVEV come from the germline V gene (reference sequence). The CDR3 has 16 residues. The CDR3 spells CASSSRQGYLADTQYF.

The chain employs TRBV12-3 or TRBV12-4 and TRBJ1-1. This CDR3 spans 18 amino acids. The CDR3 spells CASSFVFGFQKGNTEVFF.

V is TRBV10-3 and J is TRBJ2-3; there is no DNA to check the TCRdb D call of TRBD1. This CDR3 is 11 amino acids long. Per the germline V gene, CDR1 is ENHRY and CDR2 is SYGVKD. The CDR3 loop is CASGDEDTQYF.

This chain uses TRBV5-1 with TRBJ1-2; the TCRdb D gene call, TRBD1, has no DNA to confirm it. The CDR3 consists of 15 residues. Germline loops: CDR1 SGHRS, CDR2 YFSETQ. CDR3 region: CASSVQGAGVYGYTF.

The chain has TRBV15 and TRBJ2-7; TCRdb picks TRBD2, but there is no DNA to check that call. CDR3 length: 14 amino acids. Germline CDR1 reads LNHNV; CDR2 reads YYDKDF (reference sequence). Here the CDR3 reads CATSRDLALIEQYF.

The chain links TRBV12-3 or TRBV12-4 to TRBJ1-5. This CDR3 has 13 residues. This CDR3 is CASRLEAGQPQHF.

V and J are TRBV7-2 and TRBJ1-2; no DNA is available, so the TRBD1 call from TCRdb remains unchecked. The CDR3 runs 15 residues. In germline, CDR1 is SGHTA, CDR2 FQGNSA. CDR3 in amino acids: CASSLEGQGTYGYTF. Full variable domain (remainder filled in from reference TRBV7-2 and TRBJ1-2): GAGVSQSPSNKVTEKGKDVELRCDPISGHTALYWYRQSLGQGLEFLIYFQGNSAPDKSGLPSDRFSAERTGGSVSTLTIQRTQQEDSAVYLCASSLEGQGTYGYTFGSGTRLTVV.

The rearrangement joins TRBV6-5 to TRBJ2-3. CDR3 length: 15 amino acids. CDR1 and CDR2 (germline): MNHEY, SVGAGI. CDR3 loop: CASSYGFSSTDTQYF.

V and J are TRBV7-6 and TRBJ2-7; there is no DNA to check the TCRdb D call of TRBD1. Germline values: CDR1 SGHVS, CDR2 FNYEAQ. The CDR3 spans 16 residues. The CDR3 spells CASSLSVDRGEDEQYF.

This chain joins TRBV5-1 and TRBJ1-1; lacking DNA, the TRBD1 call made by TCRdb goes unchecked. This CDR3 region has 15 residues. Looked up from germline, CDR1 is SGHRS and CDR2 is YFSETQ. CDR3 residues: CASSLAPGTQGEAFF.

CDR3 region: CASSARGTTYNEQFF. This sequence joins TRBV2 and TRBJ2-1; TCRdb's D call of TRBD1 is untestable without DNA. The germline V gene encodes CDR1 SNHLY and CDR2 FYNNEI. CDR3 length equals 15 residues.

V gene TRBV20-1 combines with J gene TRBJ2-7. Germline V gene lookup returns CDR1 DFQATT and CDR2 SNEGSKA (reference sequence). This CDR3 comprises 14 residues. CDR3 amino acids: CSARYPKVRDEQYF.

V usage is TRBV5-1 and J usage is TRBJ2-2; TCRdb indicates TRBD1, and absent DNA this call remains unverified. CDR3 length: 15 residues. Germline-derived CDR1 and CDR2 are SGHRS and YFSETQ. The CDR3 is CASSTDRINTGELFF. Based on the CDR3 plus reference TRBV5-1 and TRBJ2-2, the full variable domain is KAGVTQTPRYLIKTRGQQVTLSCSPISGHRSVSWYQQTPGQGLQFLFEYFSETQRNKGNFPGRFSGRQFSNSRSEMNVSTLELGDSALYLCASSTDRINTGELFFGEGSRLTVL.

This CDR3 reads CASSRPGLAGTSTDTQYF. This chain uses TRBV6-8 with TRBJ2-3; TCRdb proposes TRBD2, but this gene call is untestable without DNA. The CDR3 runs 18 residues. Germline values: CDR1 MNHGY, CDR2 SAAAGT.

The chain has TRBV4-1 and TRBJ2-5. Germline assignment: CDR1 MGHRA and CDR2 YSYEKL. CDR3 length equals 14 residues. The CDR3 protein is CASSQGAGKETQYF.